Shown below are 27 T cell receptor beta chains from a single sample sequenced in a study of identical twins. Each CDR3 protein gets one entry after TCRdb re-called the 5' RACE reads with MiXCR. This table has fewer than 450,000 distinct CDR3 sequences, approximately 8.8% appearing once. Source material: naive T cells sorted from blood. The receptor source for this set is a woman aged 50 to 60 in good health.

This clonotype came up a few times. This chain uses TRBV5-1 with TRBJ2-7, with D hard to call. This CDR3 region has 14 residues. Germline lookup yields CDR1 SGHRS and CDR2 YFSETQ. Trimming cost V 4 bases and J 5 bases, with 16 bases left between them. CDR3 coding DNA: TGCGCCAGCAGCCCAGCACCTGGGCCCCACGAGCAGTACTTC. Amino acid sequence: CASSPAPGPHEQYF.

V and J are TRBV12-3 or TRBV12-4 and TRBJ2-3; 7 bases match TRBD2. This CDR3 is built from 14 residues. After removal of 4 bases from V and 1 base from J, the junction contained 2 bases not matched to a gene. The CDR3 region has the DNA TGTGCCAGCAGTTATGCGGGAGGCACAGATACGCAGTATTTT. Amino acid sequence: CASSYAGGTDTQYF.

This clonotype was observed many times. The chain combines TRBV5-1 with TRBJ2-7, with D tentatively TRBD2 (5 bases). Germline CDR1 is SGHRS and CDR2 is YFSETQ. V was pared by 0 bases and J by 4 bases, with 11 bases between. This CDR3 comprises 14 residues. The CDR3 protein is CASSLETPGYEQYF. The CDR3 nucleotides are TGCGCCAGCAGCTTGGAGACCCCGGGGTACGAGCAGTACTTC.

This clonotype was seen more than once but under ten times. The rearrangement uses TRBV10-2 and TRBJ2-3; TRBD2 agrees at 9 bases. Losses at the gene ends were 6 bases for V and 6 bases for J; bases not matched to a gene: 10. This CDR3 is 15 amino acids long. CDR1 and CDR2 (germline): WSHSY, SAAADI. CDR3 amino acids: CASRMTSGGGDTQYF. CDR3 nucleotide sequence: TGCGCCAGCAGGATGACTAGCGGAGGGGGGGATACGCAGTATTTT.

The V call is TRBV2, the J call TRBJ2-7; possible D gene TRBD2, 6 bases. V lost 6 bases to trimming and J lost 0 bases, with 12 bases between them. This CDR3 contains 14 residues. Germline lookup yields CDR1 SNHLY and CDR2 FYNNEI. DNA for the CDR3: TGTGCCAGCAGGGGGGACTTAAGCTCCTACGAGCAGTACTTC. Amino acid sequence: CASRGDLSSYEQYF.

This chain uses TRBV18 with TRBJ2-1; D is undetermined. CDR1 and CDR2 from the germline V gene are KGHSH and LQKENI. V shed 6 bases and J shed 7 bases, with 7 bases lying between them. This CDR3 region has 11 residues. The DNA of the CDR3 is TGTGCCAGCTCTGCCCCAAATGAGCAGTTCTTC. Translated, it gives CASSAPNEQFF.

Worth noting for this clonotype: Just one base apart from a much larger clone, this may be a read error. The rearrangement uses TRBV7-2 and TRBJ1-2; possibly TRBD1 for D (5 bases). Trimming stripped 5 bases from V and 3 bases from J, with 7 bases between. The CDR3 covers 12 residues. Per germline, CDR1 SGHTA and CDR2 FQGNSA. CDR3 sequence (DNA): TGTGCCAGCAGCCTGACAGACTATGGCTACACCTTC. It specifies CASSLTDYGYTF.

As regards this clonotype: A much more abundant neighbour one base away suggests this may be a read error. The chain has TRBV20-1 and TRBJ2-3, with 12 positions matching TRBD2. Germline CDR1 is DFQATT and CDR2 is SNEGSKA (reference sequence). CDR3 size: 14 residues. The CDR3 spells CSATTSGRTGTQYF. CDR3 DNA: TGCAGTGCTACTACTAGCGGGAGGACAGGTACGCAGTATTTT.

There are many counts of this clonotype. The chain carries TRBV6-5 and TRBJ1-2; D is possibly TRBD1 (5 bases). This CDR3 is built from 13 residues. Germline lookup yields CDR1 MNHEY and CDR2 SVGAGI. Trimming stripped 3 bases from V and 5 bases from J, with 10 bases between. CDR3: CASSYSGVYGYTF. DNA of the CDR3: TGTGCCAGCAGTTATTCGGGGGTGTATGGCTACACCTTC.

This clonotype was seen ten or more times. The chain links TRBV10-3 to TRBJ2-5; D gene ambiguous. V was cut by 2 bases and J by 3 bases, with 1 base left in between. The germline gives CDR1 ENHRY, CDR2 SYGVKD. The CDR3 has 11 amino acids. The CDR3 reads CAISEKETQYF. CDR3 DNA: TGTGCCATCAGTGAGAAAGAGACCCAGTACTTC.

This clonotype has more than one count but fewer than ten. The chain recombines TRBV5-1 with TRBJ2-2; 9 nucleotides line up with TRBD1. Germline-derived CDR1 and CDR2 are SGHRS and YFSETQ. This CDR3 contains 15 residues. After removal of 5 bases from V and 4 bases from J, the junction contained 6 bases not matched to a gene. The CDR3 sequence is CASRPPGQGTGELFF. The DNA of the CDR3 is TGCGCCAGCAGACCACCGGGACAGGGCACCGGGGAGCTGTTTTTT.

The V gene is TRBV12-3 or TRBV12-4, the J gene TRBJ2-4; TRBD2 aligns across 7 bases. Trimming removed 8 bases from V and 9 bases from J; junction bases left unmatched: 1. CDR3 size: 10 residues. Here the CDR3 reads CASGGGIQYF. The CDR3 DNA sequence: TGTGCCAGCGGGGGGGGCATTCAGTACTTC.

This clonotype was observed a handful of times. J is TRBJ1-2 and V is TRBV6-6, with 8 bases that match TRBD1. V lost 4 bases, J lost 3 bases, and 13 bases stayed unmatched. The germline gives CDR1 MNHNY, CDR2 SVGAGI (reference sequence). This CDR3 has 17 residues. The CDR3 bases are TGTGCCAGCAGTTCCTCCCTCCCAGGGGGCATAGACTATGGCTACACCTTC. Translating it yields CASSSSLPGGIDYGYTF.

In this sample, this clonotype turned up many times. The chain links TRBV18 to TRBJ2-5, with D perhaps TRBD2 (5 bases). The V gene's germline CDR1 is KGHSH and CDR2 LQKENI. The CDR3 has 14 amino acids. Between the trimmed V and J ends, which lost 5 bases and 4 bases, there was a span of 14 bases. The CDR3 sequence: CASSSPGMGETQYF. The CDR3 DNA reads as TGTGCCAGCTCAAGTCCGGGAATGGGAGAGACCCAGTACTTC.

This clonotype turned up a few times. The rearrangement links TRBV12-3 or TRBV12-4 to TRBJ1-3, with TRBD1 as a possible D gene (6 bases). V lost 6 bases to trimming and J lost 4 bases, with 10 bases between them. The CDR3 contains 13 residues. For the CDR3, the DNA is TGTGCCAGCAGCACAGGGACCGGAAACACCATATATTTT. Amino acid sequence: CASSTGTGNTIYF.

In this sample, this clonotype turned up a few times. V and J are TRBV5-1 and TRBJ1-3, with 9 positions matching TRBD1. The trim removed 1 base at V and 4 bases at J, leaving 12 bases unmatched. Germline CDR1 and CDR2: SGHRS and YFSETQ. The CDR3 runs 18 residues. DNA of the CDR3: TGCGCCAGCAGCTTGAGTCCCGGGGGACAGGGTGCCGGAAACACCATATATTTT. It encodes CASSLSPGGQGAGNTIYF.

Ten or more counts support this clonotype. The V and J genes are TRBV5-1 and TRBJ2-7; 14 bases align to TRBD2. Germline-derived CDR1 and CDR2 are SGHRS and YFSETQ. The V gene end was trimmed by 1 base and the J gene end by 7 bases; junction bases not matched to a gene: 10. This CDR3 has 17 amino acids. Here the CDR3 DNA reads TGCGCCAGCAGCTTGTCCGGGACTAGCGGGAGTTTTATTGAGCAGTACTTC. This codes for CASSLSGTSGSFIEQYF.

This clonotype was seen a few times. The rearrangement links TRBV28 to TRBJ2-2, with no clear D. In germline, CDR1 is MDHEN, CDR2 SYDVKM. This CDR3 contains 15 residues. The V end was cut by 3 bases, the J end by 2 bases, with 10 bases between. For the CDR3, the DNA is TGTGCCAGCAGTTTGACGGCAACTAACACCGGGGAGCTGTTTTTT. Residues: CASSLTATNTGELFF.

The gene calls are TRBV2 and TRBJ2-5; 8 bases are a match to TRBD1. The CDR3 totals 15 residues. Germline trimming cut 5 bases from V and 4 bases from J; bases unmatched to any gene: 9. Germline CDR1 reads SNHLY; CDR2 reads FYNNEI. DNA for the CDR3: TGTGCCAGCAGTAAGGACAGGGACGCGGGAGAGACCCAGTACTTC. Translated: CASSKDRDAGETQYF.

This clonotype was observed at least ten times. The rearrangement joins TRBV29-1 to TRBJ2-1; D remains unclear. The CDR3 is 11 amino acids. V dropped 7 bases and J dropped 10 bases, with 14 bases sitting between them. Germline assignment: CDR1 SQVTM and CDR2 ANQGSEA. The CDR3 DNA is TGCAGCGCAGTGCTAGGGAACGAGCAGTTCTTC. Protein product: CSAVLGNEQFF.

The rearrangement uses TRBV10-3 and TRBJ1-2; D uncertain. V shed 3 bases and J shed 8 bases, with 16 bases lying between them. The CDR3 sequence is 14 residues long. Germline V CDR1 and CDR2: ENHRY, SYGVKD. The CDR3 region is CAISDFKVGSGYTF. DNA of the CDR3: TGTGCCATCAGTGACTTTAAGGTGGGGTCCGGCTACACCTTC.

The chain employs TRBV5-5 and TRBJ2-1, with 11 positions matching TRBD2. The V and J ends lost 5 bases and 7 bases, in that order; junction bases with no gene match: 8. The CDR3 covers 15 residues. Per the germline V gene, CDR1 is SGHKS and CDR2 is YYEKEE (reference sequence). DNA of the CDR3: TGTGCCAGCAGGATACTAGCGGGAGTAGGAAATGAGCAGTTCTTC. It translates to CASRILAGVGNEQFF. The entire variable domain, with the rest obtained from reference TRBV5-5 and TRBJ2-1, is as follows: DAGVTQSPTHLIKTRGQQVTLRCSPISGHKSVSWYQQVLGQGPQFIFQYYEKEERGRGNFPDRFSARQFPNYSSELNVNALLLGDSALYLCASRILAGVGNEQFFGPGTRLTVL.

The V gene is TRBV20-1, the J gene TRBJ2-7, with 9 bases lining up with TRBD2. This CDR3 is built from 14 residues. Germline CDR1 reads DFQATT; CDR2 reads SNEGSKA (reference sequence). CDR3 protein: CSGQAGGTNYEQYF. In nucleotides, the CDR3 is TGCAGCGGACAAGCGGGAGGTACCAACTACGAGCAGTACTTC.

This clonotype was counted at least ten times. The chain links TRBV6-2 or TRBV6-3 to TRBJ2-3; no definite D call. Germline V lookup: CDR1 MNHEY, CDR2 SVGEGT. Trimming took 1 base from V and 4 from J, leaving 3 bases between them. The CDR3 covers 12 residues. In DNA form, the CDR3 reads TGTGCCAGCAGTTACTTTCCAGATACGCAGTATTTT. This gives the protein CASSYFPDTQYF.

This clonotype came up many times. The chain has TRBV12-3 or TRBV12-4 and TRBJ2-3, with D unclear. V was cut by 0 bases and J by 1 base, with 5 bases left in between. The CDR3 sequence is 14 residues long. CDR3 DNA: TGTGCCAGCAGTTTAGCGAGTGGCACAGATACGCAGTATTTT. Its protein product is CASSLASGTDTQYF.

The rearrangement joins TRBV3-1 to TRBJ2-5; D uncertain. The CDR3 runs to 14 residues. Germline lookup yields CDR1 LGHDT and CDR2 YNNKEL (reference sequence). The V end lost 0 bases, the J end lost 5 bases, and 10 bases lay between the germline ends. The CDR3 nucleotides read TGTGCCAGCAGCCAAGATCCAAGGGTTGAGACCCAGTACTTC. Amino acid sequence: CASSQDPRVETQYF.

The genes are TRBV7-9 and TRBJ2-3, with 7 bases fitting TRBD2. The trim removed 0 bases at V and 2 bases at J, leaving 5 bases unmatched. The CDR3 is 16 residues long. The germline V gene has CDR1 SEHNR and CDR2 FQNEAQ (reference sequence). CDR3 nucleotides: TGTGCCAGCAGCTTAGCGGAGAAGCGGGACACAGATACGCAGTATTTT. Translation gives CASSLAEKRDTDTQYF.